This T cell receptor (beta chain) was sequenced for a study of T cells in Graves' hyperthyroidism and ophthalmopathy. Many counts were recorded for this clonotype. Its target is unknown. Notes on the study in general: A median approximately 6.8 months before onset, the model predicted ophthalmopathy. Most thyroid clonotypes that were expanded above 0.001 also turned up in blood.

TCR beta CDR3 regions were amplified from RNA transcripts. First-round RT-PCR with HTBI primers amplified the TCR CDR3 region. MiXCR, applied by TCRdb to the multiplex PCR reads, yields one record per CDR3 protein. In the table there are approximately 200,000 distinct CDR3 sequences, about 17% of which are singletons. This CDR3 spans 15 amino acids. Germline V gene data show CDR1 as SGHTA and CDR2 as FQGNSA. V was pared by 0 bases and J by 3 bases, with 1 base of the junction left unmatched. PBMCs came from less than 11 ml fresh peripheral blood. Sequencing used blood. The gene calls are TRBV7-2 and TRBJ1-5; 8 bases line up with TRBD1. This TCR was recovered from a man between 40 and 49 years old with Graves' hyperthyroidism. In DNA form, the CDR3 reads TGTGCCAGCAGCTTAGCGGGACAGGACAATCAGCCCCAGCATTTT. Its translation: CASSLAGQDNQPQHF.